Listed here are 10 T cell receptor beta chains from one sample, sequenced in a study of CD8+CD57+ T cells in acquired aplastic anemia. Genomic DNA acted as the template from which TCR beta VDJ combination and CDR3 sequence profiling were carried out. TCRdb used MiXCR to reprocess the reads, holding one entry per CDR3 protein. The data contain around 220,000 distinct CDR3 sequences, roughly 50% of them seen just once; the ten biggest clones take up about 20%. It was patients with CD8+CD57+ cell expansion by flow cytometry who were chosen for sequencing. The sequenced material came from sorted CD4+, CD8+, or CD8+CD57+ T cells (not recorded which) from PBMCs. The receptors shown here come from a human donor with aplastic anemia.

The table lists this clonotype with many counts. V usage is TRBV5-1 and J usage is TRBJ2-7; TRBD2 matches at 11 bases. Trimming at V came to 4 bases and at J to 3 bases, leaving 3 bases not matched to a gene. The CDR3 loop spans 14 amino acids. Germline V gives CDR1 SGHRS, CDR2 YFSETQ. CDR3 residues: CASSVSGGGYEQYF. The CDR3 nucleotides are TGCGCCAGCAGCGTTAGCGGGGGGGGCTACGAGCAGTACTTC.

The chain links TRBV5-1 to TRBJ2-3; 8 bases are shared with TRBD1. The J segment lost 0 bases and the V segment lost 1 base, leaving 4 bases of the junction unmatched. The CDR3 consists of 16 residues. Germline CDR1 is SGHRS and CDR2 is YFSETQ. The CDR3 DNA reads as TGCGCCAGCAGCTTGCCCGGGACAGGCAGCACAGATACGCAGTATTTT. Protein: CASSLPGTGSTDTQYF.

V and J are TRBV2 and TRBJ1-1; D is possibly TRBD1 (5 bases). Germline V lookup: CDR1 SNHLY, CDR2 FYNNEI. The CDR3 has 15 residues. V lost 6 bases to trimming and J lost 2 bases, with 16 bases between them. CDR3 region: CASRDLDQGNTEAFF. For the CDR3, the DNA is TGTGCCAGCAGGGACCTGGACCAGGGAAACACTGAAGCTTTCTTT. The full variable domain, rest sourced from reference TRBV2 and TRBJ1-1, is EPEVTQTPSHQVTQMGQEVILRCVPISNHLYFYWYRQILGQKVEFLVSFYNNEISEKSEIFDDQFSVERPDGSNFTLKIRSTKLEDSAMYFCASRDLDQGNTEAFFGQGTRLTVV.

This clonotype was seen ten or more times. The CDR3 DNA reads TGTGCCAGCCTACAGTCTGGGGCCAACGTCCTGACTTTC. Encoded protein: CASLQSGANVLTF. The chain carries TRBV28 and TRBJ2-6, with D unresolved. CDR1 and CDR2 from the germline V gene are MDHEN and SYDVKM. The CDR3 spans 13 residues. The ends were cut back, 8 bases at V and 1 base at J, with 6 bases in the middle.

The chain has TRBV24-1 and TRBJ1-2; 7 nucleotides line up with TRBD1. CDR3 length: 16 residues. The V gene end was trimmed by 4 bases and the J gene end by 2 bases; junction bases not matched to a gene: 9. Germline CDR1 KGHDR, CDR2 SFDVKD. The DNA of the CDR3 is TGTGCCACCAGTGAGGGTAGGCAGGGGGACAACTATGGCTACACCTTC. It encodes CATSEGRQGDNYGYTF.

The rearrangement joins TRBV28 to TRBJ1-5; possible D gene TRBD1, 5 bases. This CDR3 contains 14 residues. From germline, CDR1 is MDHEN and CDR2 SYDVKM. V was trimmed by 7 bases and J by 3 bases, leaving 13 bases between them. CDR3 sequence (DNA): TGTGCCAGCAATAAAGACAGAAACAATCAGCCCCAGCATTTT. It encodes CASNKDRNNQPQHF. Supplemented by reference TRBV28 and TRBJ1-5, the full variable domain reads DVKVTQSSRYLVKRTGEKVFLECVQDMDHENMFWYRQDPGLGLRLIYFSYDVKMKEKGDIPEGYSVSREKKERFSLILESASTNQTSMYLCASNKDRNNQPQHFGDGTRLSIL.

This clonotype appeared once. J is TRBJ1-5 and V is TRBV2, with TRBD1 as a possible D gene (6 bases). The CDR3 has 12 residues. V lost 6 bases, J lost 12 bases, and 15 bases lay in between. Per germline, CDR1 SNHLY and CDR2 FYNNEI. The CDR3 nucleotides are TGTGCCAGCAGCGTTGAGGGGGAGGACCAGCATTTT. This codes for CASSVEGEDQHF.

The chain has TRBV29-1 and TRBJ1-5; no reliable D call. V was shortened by 4 bases and J by 0 bases, with 7 bases between the two germline ends. Germline CDR1 is SQVTM and CDR2 is ANQGSEA. The CDR3 has 13 residues. CDR3 amino acids: CSVAENSNQPQHF. The CDR3 nucleotides are TGCAGCGTTGCGGAAAATAGCAATCAGCCCCAGCATTTT.

The chain uses TRBV15 and TRBJ2-3, with a possible D match to TRBD2 (5 bases). The CDR3 is 15 amino acids. CDR1 LNHNV and CDR2 YYDKDF come from the germline V gene (reference sequence). V shed 7 bases and J shed 0 bases, with 14 bases lying between them. The CDR3 region is CATIPGTLSTDTQYF. The CDR3 region has the DNA TGTGCCACCATTCCGGGAACTCTAAGCACAGATACGCAGTATTTT.

This clonotype was observed many times. The genes are TRBV5-1 and TRBJ2-7; 7 bases map to TRBD1. V gave up 4 bases and J gave up 4 bases; unmatched junction bases: 11. The CDR3 spans 15 residues. Looked up from germline, CDR1 is SGHRS and CDR2 is YFSETQ. The CDR3 protein is CASSTTGTDEYEQYF. In DNA form, the CDR3 reads TGCGCCAGCAGCACTACCGGGACAGACGAATACGAGCAGTACTTC.